This TCR beta chain was observed in a study of T cells after yellow fever vaccination. TCRdb ran MiXCR on the 5' RACE reads and lists one entry per CDR3 protein. Of about 330,000 distinct CDR3 sequences listed, roughly 7.5% are singletons. CDR1 MDHEN and CDR2 SYDVKM come from the germline V gene. This CDR3 is built from 11 residues. V gave up 6 bases and J gave up 4 bases, with 7 bases separating them. The TCR sequence derives from a young man who received the YFV17D yellow fever vaccine. The sample was PBMCs, taken about 41 days after the first yellow fever vaccination. V and J are TRBV28 and TRBJ2-7; D is ambiguous. The CDR3 DNA reads TGTGCCAGCAGAGGACCTTACGAGCAGTACGTC. Its protein product is CASRGPYEQYV.